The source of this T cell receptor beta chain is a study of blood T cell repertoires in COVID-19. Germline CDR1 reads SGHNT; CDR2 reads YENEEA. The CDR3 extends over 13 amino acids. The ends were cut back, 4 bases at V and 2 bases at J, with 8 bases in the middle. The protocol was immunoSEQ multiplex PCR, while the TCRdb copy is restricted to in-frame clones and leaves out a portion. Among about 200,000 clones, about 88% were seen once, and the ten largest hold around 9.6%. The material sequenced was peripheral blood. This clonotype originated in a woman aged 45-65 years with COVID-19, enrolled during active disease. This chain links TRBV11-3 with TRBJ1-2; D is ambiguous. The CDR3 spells CASSSLLNYGYTF. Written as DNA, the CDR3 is TGTGCCAGCAGCTCACTACTGAACTATGGCTACACCTTC.